The rows below give T cell receptor beta chains drawn from one sample of a study of blood T cell repertoires in COVID-19. Profiled with immunoSEQ multiplex PCR; TCRdb holds only in-frame clones, not every one. The data contain more than 200,000 clones, approximately 90% of them singletons. Sequencing input: PBMCs or T cells enriched from blood (not recorded which). The source of these receptors is a young woman who had recovered from COVID-19. The CDR3 runs from the conserved cysteine through the conserved F or W. Each record gives: V gene, clone size, D gene, J gene, CDR3 protein, CDR3 DNA. D genes are given only for firm matches. Only some rows state a clone size, as once, few, many or a class for expanded clones.

TRBV18	.	TRBD1	TRBJ1-1	CASSRETGSTEAFF	TGTGCCAGCTCAAGAGAGACAGGGTCGACCGAAGCTTTCTTT
TRBV3-1/TRBV3-2	.	.	TRBJ1-1	CASSQSRGTEAFF	TGTGCCAGCAGCCAGTCGAGAGGAACTGAAGCTTTCTTT
TRBV7-9	once	TRBD1	TRBJ1-2	CASSQLGTGGFGGYTF	TGTGCCAGCAGCCAGCTCGGGACAGGGGGTTTCGGTGGCTACACCTTC
TRBV3-1/TRBV3-2	.	.	TRBJ2-2	CASSQVRGRAGELFF	TGTGCCAGCAGCCAAGTAAGGGGGAGGGCCGGGGAGCTGTTTTTT
TRBV4-1	.	.	TRBJ1-2	CASSLQKGHNYGYTF	TGCGCCAGCAGCCTCCAGAAGGGGCATAACTATGGCTACACCTTC
TRBV29-1	.	.	TRBJ2-1	CSYSLGPSPGNYDEQFF	TGCAGCTATTCCTTAGGGCCGTCTCCAGGGAATTACGATGAGCAGTTCTTC
TRBV7-2	few	.	TRBJ1-5	CASSLGLGPNQPQHF	TGTGCCAGCAGCTTAGGTTTGGGCCCTAATCAGCCCCAGCATTTT
TRBV11-3	.	.	TRBJ2-1	CASSLERNEQFF	TGTGCCAGCAGCTTAGAACGGAATGAGCAGTTCTTC
TRBV21-1	.	.	TRBJ2-3	CARIGLLTDTQYF	TGCGCTAGGATAGGACTTCTCACAGATACGCAGTATTTT
TRBV5-6	.	TRBD1	TRBJ2-5	CASSHAYRGLQETQYF	TGTGCCAGCAGCCACGCCTACAGGGGGCTACAAGAGACCCAGTACTTC
TRBV28	.	.	TRBJ1-2	CASNRRERPWINGYTF	TGTGCCAGCAATAGGCGGGAGCGACCCTGGATAAATGGCTACACCTTC
TRBV7-9	.	.	TRBJ2-3	CASSASGVVADTQYF	TGTGCCAGCAGCGCCTCCGGGGTCGTTGCGGATACGCAGTATTTT
TRBV9	.	TRBD1	TRBJ2-7	CASSAIPDRYYEQYF	TGTGCCAGCAGCGCCATTCCGGACAGGTACTACGAGCAGTACTTC
TRBV25-1	.	.	TRBJ1-1	CASSDRNTEAFF	TGTGCCAGCAGTGACAGGAACACTGAAGCTTTCTTT
TRBV19	.	TRBD1	TRBJ1-5	CASSWTGNSNQPQHF	TGTGCCAGTAGTTGGACAGGGAATTCCAATCAGCCCCAGCATTTT
TRBV18	once	.	TRBJ1-4	CASSPAQGQGTNEKLFF	TGTGCCAGCTCACCAGCGCAGGGGCAAGGGACTAATGAAAAACTGTTTTTT
TRBV9	few	.	TRBJ2-3	CASSVRSGQYTDTQYF	TGTGCCAGCAGCGTTAGATCGGGACAATACACAGATACGCAGTATTTT
TRBV9	.	.	TRBJ1-2	CASNPRAGGIYGYTF	TGTGCCAGCAACCCACGGGCCGGGGGTATCTATGGCTACACCTTC
TRBV11-3	.	.	TRBJ2-5	CASSPGGGTGETQYF	TGTGCCAGCAGCCCCGGCGGCGGCACCGGAGAGACCCAGTACTTC
TRBV5-5	once	TRBD1	TRBJ2-2	CASSWTGANTGELFF	TGTGCCAGCAGCTGGACAGGTGCTAACACCGGGGAGCTGTTTTTT
TRBV15	.	TRBD1	TRBJ2-7	CATSRDPQGAYEQYF	TGTGCCACCAGCAGAGATCCTCAGGGGGCCTACGAGCAGTACTTC
TRBV9	.	.	TRBJ2-2	CASSVGRVDTGELFF	TGTGCCAGCAGCGTCGGCAGGGTGGACACCGGGGAGCTGTTTTTT
TRBV4-1	.	.	TRBJ2-3	CASSQDIGPDTQYF	TGCGCCAGCAGCCAAGATATCGGTCCAGATACGCAGTATTTT
TRBV4-2	.	TRBD2	TRBJ2-3	CASSQGSGRGDTQYF	TGTGCCAGCAGCCAAGGTAGCGGGAGGGGTGATACGCAGTATTTT
TRBV7-2	.	.	TRBJ1-2	CASSYRNRDSYGYTF	TGTGCCAGCAGCTACCGAAACAGGGATAGCTATGGCTACACCTTC
TRBV5-4	.	TRBD1	TRBJ1-5	CASSSDRGQPQHF	TGTGCCAGCAGCTCCGACAGGGGGCAGCCCCAGCATTTT
TRBV6-5	.	.	TRBJ1-4	CASKTGLIDEKLFF	TGTGCCAGCAAGACAGGTCTCATTGATGAAAAACTGTTTTTT
TRBV25-1	.	.	TRBJ1-1	CASSPTVNTEAFF	TGTGCCAGCAGCCCGACAGTAAACACTGAAGCTTTCTTT